These T cell receptor beta chains were read from a single sample in a study of T cells after posttransplantation cyclophosphamide. This table comes from immunoSEQ multiplex PCR, and its TCRdb copy is limited to in-frame clones, with some not included. There are 4,500 to 5,000 clones in the sample; 82% occur only once, and approximately 18% lies in the top ten. Source: PBMCs, taken 86 days after allogeneic stem cell transplant with posttransplant cyclophosphamide. All receptors derive from a male patient in his forties or fifties who received an allogeneic stem cell transplant from an unrelated donor, was CMV-positive, and had acute GVHD only. A share of the T cells may be of graft donor origin. Both conserved end residues are part of each CDR3.

CDR3 protein	V gene	J gene
CASSFGLATGYEQYF	TRBV28	TRBJ2-7
CASSLGQMNTEAFF	TRBV18	TRBJ1-1
CASSLEATGLAQHF	TRBV11-2	TRBJ1-5
CASSQGLQGNTEAFF	TRBV4-1	TRBJ1-1
CASSISGPTGELFF	TRBV19	TRBJ2-2
CASSPYGGGQVGSGELFF	TRBV4-2	TRBJ2-2
CASSVDRENSPLHF	TRBV9	TRBJ1-6
CATQLTVQNTEAFF	TRBV15	TRBJ1-1
CASSQGTANTGELFF	TRBV7-3	TRBJ2-2
CASSPGRENNEQFF	TRBV27	TRBJ2-1
CASSEAGGAGNTIYF	TRBV6-6	TRBJ1-3
CASSLTVAGGWTDTQYF	TRBV28	TRBJ2-3
CASTVTAGINEQFF	TRBV5-1	TRBJ2-1
CASSRLAGTYTGELFF	TRBV7-8	TRBJ2-2
CASSSRDSKAQFF	TRBV5-1	TRBJ2-1
CASSHVTGIQETQYF	TRBV4-1	TRBJ2-5
CASSERRKSGLAKNIQYF	TRBV6-1	TRBJ2-4
CASSAGLAGTGRELFF	TRBV9	TRBJ2-2
CASRMNQGGFSGANVLTF	TRBV5-5	TRBJ2-6
CASSPGLALTYEQYF	TRBV27	TRBJ2-7
CASSAGQGTGELFF	TRBV28	TRBJ2-2
CASSLASGGSEQYF	TRBV7-8	TRBJ2-7
CASSGGSSNYGYTF	TRBV2	TRBJ1-2
CASSKRDRGNEQFF	TRBV7-8	TRBJ2-1
CASSQATESYEQYF	TRBV7-8	TRBJ2-7
CASSIGQANTGELFF	TRBV5-6	TRBJ2-2
CASSQGRDSLIYNEQFF	TRBV4-1	TRBJ2-1
CASSFGGTSGGWSYNEQFF	TRBV11-3	TRBJ2-1
CASSISLDSTDTQYF	TRBV19	TRBJ2-3
CASSPGTGVGNTTYF	TRBV18	TRBJ1-3
CASSSAVTEAFF	TRBV7-2	TRBJ1-1
CAISFSSYEQYF	TRBV10-3	TRBJ2-7
CASRRLLSSTDTQYF	TRBV2	TRBJ2-3
CASSPIGAGGVNNEQFF	TRBV7-9	TRBJ2-1
CASRKIRDTEAFF	TRBV7-2	TRBJ1-1
CASSSEQGAYEQYF	TRBV27	TRBJ2-7
CASSSPGGDEQFF	TRBV7-3	TRBJ2-1
CASSGRRSPNYGYTF	TRBV25-1	TRBJ1-2
CASSLDTGQRNQPQHF	TRBV5-5	TRBJ1-5
CASSQDRTSGTDTQYF	TRBV4-2	TRBJ2-3
CASSAGLVGYNEQFF	TRBV10-2	TRBJ2-1
CASSLGSSGYTF	TRBV5-1	TRBJ1-2
CASSPLPSNSYSGNTIYF	TRBV7-2	TRBJ1-3
CASSLDAGDTGELFF	TRBV5-1	TRBJ2-2
CASSASREGFDEQFF	TRBV2	TRBJ2-1
CASSFRMGGQYF	TRBV5-6	TRBJ2-5
CASSIGTVKQVTQYF	TRBV5-1	TRBJ2-5
CASSLAQGANTQYF	TRBV7-2	TRBJ2-3
CASSQETWANVLTF	TRBV4-3	TRBJ2-6
CASSLASGGAVADTQYF	TRBV13	TRBJ2-3
CASSFGTGVTEAFF	TRBV27	TRBJ1-1